This T cell receptor (beta chain) was identified in a study of blood T cells in healthy people across ages. Study-wide results and caveats: What prevented conclusive comparison of naive and antigen-experienced cells was that PBMCs were unsorted. With age, beta diversity per million T cells declined roughly linearly, significantly by 30 to 40. Samples with more naive T cells showed higher observed beta diversity.

This clonotype came up a few times. The antigen remains unidentified. Combining a sample-barcoded 5' primer with a J-beta primer mix, a second PCR ran for about 6 to 12 cycles. TCRdb processed the 5' RACE reads anew with MiXCR; each CDR3 protein has one entry. Of about 1,500,000 distinct CDR3 sequences listed, 35% to 45% are singletons. This CDR3 is 16 amino acids long. Trimming left V 0 bases short and J 5 bases short, with 19 bases between. CDR1 and CDR2 (germline): DFQATT, SNEGSKA (reference sequence). The specimen was blood. The clonotype comes from a woman younger than 30 in good health. The gene calls are TRBV20-1 and TRBJ2-5, with D perhaps assigned TRBD1 or TRBD2 (5 bases each). The chain's CDR3 is CSARDPGSSPGETQYF. DNA for the CDR3: TGCAGTGCTAGAGATCCGGGAAGCTCCCCAGGGGAGACCCAGTACTTC.